Presented here are 15 T cell receptor beta chains from one specimen sequenced in a study of blood T cell repertoires in COVID-19. The method was immunoSEQ multiplex PCR; TCRdb's version includes in-frame clones alone and lacks a portion of them. The data contain some 230,000 clones, approximately 84% of them singletons. Sequences were obtained from peripheral blood. These receptors were obtained from a woman aged 55-70 years with acute or convalescent COVID-19.

V and J are TRBV7-2 and TRBJ2-7; 9 nucleotides match TRBD1. The CDR3 contains 14 residues. The germline gives CDR1 SGHTA, CDR2 FQGNSA. Unmatched junction bases numbered 4, after V lost 5 bases and J lost 2 bases. CDR3 nucleotide sequence: TGTGCCAGCAGCAAACAGGGGGCACCCTACGAGCAGTACTTC. Translation gives CASSKQGAPYEQYF.

The chain employs TRBV29-1 and TRBJ2-7; 9 bases line up with TRBD1. Germline CDR1 SQVTM, CDR2 ANQGSEA. The CDR3 length is 13 residues. The J segment lost 6 bases and the V segment lost 7 bases, leaving 10 bases of the junction unmatched. The CDR3 protein is CSAEGQGLGEQYF. CDR3 coding DNA: TGCAGCGCAGAGGGACAGGGATTGGGCGAGCAGTACTTC.

This rearrangement joins TRBV27 to TRBJ2-3, with 9 bases identical to TRBD2. CDR3 size: 17 residues. Germline assignment: CDR1 MNHEY and CDR2 SMNVEV (reference sequence). With 4 bases clipped from V and 2 bases from J, the junction kept 10 bases outside the gene matches. In DNA, the CDR3 is TGTGCCAGCAGTTGGGAGCGGGCTAGCGGGGACACAGATACGCAGTATTTT. It codes for CASSWERASGDTDTQYF.

The rearrangement links TRBV5-1 to TRBJ2-1; D remains unclear. This CDR3 has 11 amino acids. V lost 2 bases, J lost 10 bases, and 7 bases lay in between. Germline V gives CDR1 SGHRS, CDR2 YFSETQ. CDR3: CASSLKSEQFF. The CDR3 DNA is TGCGCCAGCAGCTTAAAGAGCGAGCAGTTCTTC.

This sequence joins TRBV27 and TRBJ2-5; 11 nucleotides match TRBD2. Germline V CDR1 and CDR2: MNHEY, SMNVEV (reference sequence). This CDR3 is 15 amino acids long. The trim removed 3 bases at V and 3 bases at J, leaving 3 bases unmatched. The CDR3, as DNA: TGTGCCAGCAGTTTCCTAGCGGGGGGAAAAGAGACCCAGTACTTC. Its translation: CASSFLAGGKETQYF.

J is TRBJ2-3 and V is TRBV4-1; D possibly corresponds to TRBD2 (6 bases). Germline V gene lookup returns CDR1 MGHRA and CDR2 YSYEKL. CDR3 length equals 16 residues. The V gene lost 0 bases and the J gene lost 3 bases, with 13 bases spanning the gap. The CDR3 sequence is CASSQDVGGATDTQYF. In DNA form, the CDR3 reads TGCGCCAGCAGCCAAGATGTAGGCGGGGCGACAGATACGCAGTATTTT.

The gene calls are TRBV29-1 and TRBJ1-1; a possible D gene is TRBD1 (6 bases). Trimming cost V 5 bases and J 5 bases, with 24 bases left between them. Germline values: CDR1 SQVTM, CDR2 ANQGSEA. CDR3 length: 16 residues. The CDR3 reads CSVCGGATGLSTEAFF. CDR3 DNA sequence: TGCAGCGTTTGTGGGGGGGCTACAGGTCTTTCAACTGAAGCTTTCTTT.

The chain joins TRBV6-1 to TRBJ1-2, with 7 bases aligning to TRBD1. The CDR3 is 15 amino acids. J was trimmed by 4 bases and V by 3 bases; bases with no gene match: 8. CDR1 MNHNS and CDR2 SASEGT come from the germline V gene. CDR3 nucleotides: TGTGCCAGCAGTGATTTCCCGACAGGGCTCTATGGCTACACCTTC. It encodes CASSDFPTGLYGYTF.

The genes are TRBV7-2 and TRBJ2-7, with 14 bases matching TRBD2. The CDR3 is 15 amino acids. After removal of 2 bases from V and 7 bases from J, the junction contained 4 bases not matched to a gene. Germline V gene lookup returns CDR1 SGHTA and CDR2 FQGNSA. This CDR3 reads CASSLRLAGGREQYF. In DNA form, the CDR3 reads TGTGCCAGCAGCTTACGACTAGCGGGGGGGCGGGAGCAGTACTTC.

The V gene is TRBV19, the J gene TRBJ2-1, with 8 bases that match TRBD2. Germline CDR1 reads LNHDA; CDR2 reads SQIVND (reference sequence). V lost 3 bases and J lost 3; bases outside the gene matches: 4. The length of the CDR3 is 15 residues. The CDR3 region is CASSISSGVYNEQFF. DNA of the CDR3: TGTGCCAGTAGTATCAGTAGCGGGGTCTACAATGAGCAGTTCTTC.

This chain links TRBV18 with TRBJ1-2; maybe TRBD1 (6 bases). The V and J ends lost 2 bases and 4 bases respectively, with 11 bases between them. The CDR3 length is 14 residues. CDR1 and CDR2 from the germline V gene are KGHSH and LQKENI. The CDR3 protein is CASSPSGQIYGYTF. CDR3 in DNA: TGTGCCAGCTCACCATCCGGACAGATCTATGGCTACACCTTC.

The chain links TRBV28 to TRBJ1-4; 7 bases agree with TRBD1. J lost 5 bases, V lost 6 bases, and 6 bases had no gene match. There are 14 residues in the CDR3. Germline CDR1 is MDHEN and CDR2 is SYDVKM. This CDR3 is CASSQRGGNEKLFF. CDR3 bases: TGTGCCAGCAGCCAACGAGGGGGCAATGAAAAACTGTTTTTT.

The chain is built from TRBV7-9 and TRBJ2-7; D possibly corresponds to TRBD1 (6 bases). From germline, CDR1 is SEHNR and CDR2 FQNEAQ (reference sequence). The CDR3 is 16 residues long. The V end was cut by 4 bases, the J end by 3 bases, with 19 bases between. The CDR3 sequence: CASSSYTGTFFYEQYF. The CDR3 bases are TGTGCCAGCAGCTCATATACAGGGACCTTCTTCTACGAGCAGTACTTC.

The gene calls are TRBV24-1 and TRBJ2-1; 8 positions agree with TRBD1. This CDR3 spans 15 amino acids. The germline CDR1 and CDR2 sequences are KGHDR and SFDVKD. V was pared by 1 base and J by 10 bases, with 8 bases of the junction left unmatched. DNA for the CDR3: TGTGCCACCAGTGATTTCGGACGGGGACAGGCCGAGCAGTTCTTC. Amino acid sequence: CATSDFGRGQAEQFF.

The chain employs TRBV4-2 and TRBJ2-2, with TRBD2 identical over 10 bases. The CDR3 consists of 16 residues. V shed 4 bases and J 2 bases; nucleotides not matched to a gene: 4. Germline lookup yields CDR1 LGHNA and CDR2 YNFKEQ. Here the CDR3 reads CASSPAGGGNTGELFF. The DNA for the CDR3 is TGTGCCAGCAGCCCAGCGGGGGGGGGAAACACCGGGGAGCTGTTTTTT.